A single sample is the source of the 31 T cell receptor beta chains below, sequenced in a study of blood T cell repertoires in COVID-19. Clones were sequenced by immunoSEQ multiplex PCR, and TCRdb holds only the in-frame ones, with some missing. The table shows 95,000 to 130,000 clones, with about nine tenths occurring only once. Sequencing was performed on peripheral blood. The source is a human donor with active COVID-19. The donor label of this sample is uncertain.

V and J are TRBV7-9 and TRBJ2-1; 8 bases fit TRBD1. Germline assignment: CDR1 SEHNR and CDR2 FQNEAQ (reference sequence). Trimming took 5 bases from V and 7 from J; bases not matched to a gene: 16. CDR3 length: 17 residues. The CDR3 nucleotides are TGTGCCAGCAGCCACCCGAGGAACAGGGGGACGGGAAATGAGCAGTTCTTC. Encoded protein: CASSHPRNRGTGNEQFF. The full variable domain, in which reference TRBV7-9 and TRBJ2-1 provide the parts outside the CDR3, is DTGVSQNPRHKITKRGQNVTFRCDPISEHNRLYWYRQTLGQGPEFLTYFQNEAQLEKSRLLSDRFSAERPKGSFSTLEIQRTEQGDSAMYLCASSHPRNRGTGNEQFFGPGTRLTVL.

The V and J genes are TRBV7-8 and TRBJ1-2, with D possibly being TRBD1 (6 bases). The V gene's germline CDR1 is SGHVS and CDR2 FQNEAQ. The length of the CDR3 is 18 residues. V shed 0 bases and J shed 4 bases, with 21 bases lying between them. Here the CDR3 reads CASSLAAGAGALGYGYTF. DNA of the CDR3: TGTGCCAGCAGCTTAGCTGCAGGGGCAGGCGCGTTGGGCTATGGCTACACCTTC.

V usage is TRBV7-2 and J usage is TRBJ2-6; 8 bases agree with TRBD1. Germline CDR1 and CDR2: SGHTA and FQGNSA. Germline trimming cut 5 bases from V and 1 base from J; bases unmatched to any gene: 4. The CDR3 is made up of 16 amino acids. CDR3 sequence: CASSRDRTSGANVLTF. The CDR3 nucleotides are TGTGCCAGCAGCAGGGACAGGACGTCTGGGGCCAACGTCCTGACTTTC.

The CDR3 DNA sequence: TGCAGCGTCTGCGCCGGCGACAAGGAAGCTTTCTTT. This encodes CSVCAGDKEAFF. The chain recombines TRBV29-1 with TRBJ1-1; no reliable D call. Germline V gene lookup returns CDR1 SQVTM and CDR2 ANQGSEA. The CDR3 consists of 12 residues. Trimming cost V 6 bases and J 8 bases, with 16 bases left between them.

The chain joins TRBV5-4 to TRBJ1-5; no reliable D call. This CDR3 is 12 amino acids long. V dropped 0 bases and J dropped 6 bases, with 4 bases sitting between them. Germline V CDR1 and CDR2: SGHNT, YYREEE (reference sequence). The DNA for the CDR3 is TGTGCCAGCAGCTTGGACTCTCAGCCCCAGCATTTT. Protein product: CASSLDSQPQHF.

The rearrangement joins TRBV2 to TRBJ1-1; D remains unclear. The CDR3 loop spans 13 amino acids. Germline V gene lookup returns CDR1 SNHLY and CDR2 FYNNEI. The ends were cut back, 0 bases at V and 8 bases at J, with 10 bases in the middle. Here the CDR3 reads CASSEARVSEAFF. The CDR3 DNA is TGTGCCAGCAGTGAAGCCCGGGTGAGCGAAGCTTTCTTT.

The CDR3 DNA reads TGTGCCAGCAGTTACTCGGGCCGGGGGGGCACTGAAGCTTTCTTT. Its translation: CASSYSGRGGTEAFF. This chain joins TRBV6-5 and TRBJ1-1, with D perhaps TRBD1 (5 bases). Looked up from germline, CDR1 is MNHEY and CDR2 is SVGAGI. CDR3 length equals 15 residues. Trimming shortened V by 0 bases and J by 4 bases, and 12 bases separated the two germline ends.

The genes are TRBV6-6 and TRBJ1-2; TRBD1 might be the D (5 bases). CDR3 length equals 11 residues. Per germline, CDR1 MNHNY and CDR2 SVGAGI (reference sequence). V gave up 8 bases and J gave up 8 bases, with 12 bases separating them. The chain's CDR3 is CASQNRGGYTF. The CDR3 DNA follows: TGTGCCAGCCAAAACCGGGGGGGCTACACCTTC.

This sequence joins TRBV5-1 and TRBJ2-1; 7 bases map to TRBD1. Trimming removed 4 bases from V and 2 bases from J; junction bases left unmatched: 3. CDR3 length: 14 amino acids. Germline V CDR1 and CDR2: SGHRS, YFSETQ. The CDR3 DNA is TGCGCCAGCAGCATAACAGGGGCCTACAATGAGCAGTTCTTC. Amino acid sequence: CASSITGAYNEQFF.

V and J are TRBV27 and TRBJ2-5; TRBD2 matches at 9 bases. CDR3 size: 13 residues. Per the germline V gene, CDR1 is MNHEY and CDR2 is SMNVEV (reference sequence). J was trimmed by 12 bases and V by 11 bases; bases with no gene match: 16. CDR3 protein: CAPNGDRRGGKYF. The CDR3 DNA sequence: TGTGCCCCAAATGGAGATAGGCGGGGGGGAAAGTACTTC.

The gene calls are TRBV5-1 and TRBJ1-2, with 7 bases that match TRBD1. With 4 bases clipped from V and 8 bases from J, the junction kept 5 bases outside the gene matches. Germline CDR1 SGHRS, CDR2 YFSETQ. CDR3 size: 12 residues. CDR3 nucleotides: TGCGCCAGCAGCAGACAGGGCGGGGGCTACACCTTC. Protein: CASSRQGGGYTF.

Note on this clone: This same CDR3 is encoded by further DNA sequences in the sample. The V call is TRBV5-6, the J call TRBJ2-5; TRBD2 matches 12 bases. Germline V lookup: CDR1 SGHDT, CDR2 YYEEEE. The J segment lost 4 bases and the V segment lost 3 bases, leaving 4 bases of the junction unmatched. The CDR3 is 15 amino acids. The CDR3 DNA follows: TGTGCCAGCAGCTCCCTAGCGGGGGGGCGAGAGACCCAGTACTTC. Its translation: CASSSLAGGRETQYF. The variable domain in full, completed from reference TRBV5-6 and TRBJ2-5, reads DAGVTQSPTHLIKTRGQQVTLRCSPKSGHDTVSWYQQALGQGPQFIFQYYEEEERQRGNFPDRFSGHQFPNYSSELNVNALLLGDSALYLCASSSLAGGRETQYFGPGTRLLVL.

The chain links TRBV18 to TRBJ1-1; D is perhaps TRBD1 (6 bases). This CDR3 spans 13 amino acids. CDR1 and CDR2 (germline): KGHSH, LQKENI. The V gene lost 2 bases and the J gene lost 8 bases, with 12 bases spanning the gap. The CDR3 protein is CASSPSPQGEAFF. For the CDR3, the DNA is TGTGCCAGCTCACCATCCCCTCAGGGGGAAGCTTTCTTT.

The J gene is TRBJ2-1, the V gene TRBV5-1; 11 bases are shared with TRBD2. Germline V gene data show CDR1 as SGHRS and CDR2 as YFSETQ. The ends lost 4 bases at V and 2 bases at J; junction bases unmatched: 8. The CDR3 has 17 residues. The CDR3 nucleotides read TGCGCCAGCAGCCTTAGCGGGGGGGCTATCGCCTACAATGAGCAGTTCTTC. Its protein product is CASSLSGGAIAYNEQFF.

The CDR3 coding sequence is TGTGCCAGTAGTAGCGGGGGGGCCGTGAATGAGCAGTTCTTC. Translating it yields CASSSGGAVNEQFF. The chain links TRBV19 to TRBJ2-1; TRBD2 aligns across 9 bases. Germline trimming cut 4 bases from V and 7 bases from J; bases unmatched to any gene: 5. Per the germline V gene, CDR1 is LNHDA and CDR2 is SQIVND (reference sequence). The CDR3 totals 14 residues.

This chain joins TRBV7-2 and TRBJ2-5, with a weak D call TRBD1 (6 bases). This CDR3 is built from 13 residues. Germline V lookup: CDR1 SGHTA, CDR2 FQGNSA. Between the trimmed V and J ends, which lost 2 bases and 5 bases, there was a span of 9 bases. CDR3 DNA: TGTGCCAGCAGCTTATGGGGGCGGGAGACCCAGTACTTC. It translates to CASSLWGRETQYF.

The J gene is TRBJ2-1, the V gene TRBV10-2; 9 bases match TRBD2. Germline V gene lookup returns CDR1 WSHSY and CDR2 SAAADI. CDR3 length: 14 residues. J gave up 8 bases and V 5 bases, and 7 bases lay outside the gene matches. The CDR3 spells CASSWAGGPDEQFF. The CDR3 DNA follows: TGCGCCAGCAGTTGGGCGGGGGGGCCGGATGAGCAGTTCTTC.

The gene calls are TRBV11-2 and TRBJ2-5; 7 bases line up with TRBD1. Germline loops: CDR1 SGHAT, CDR2 FQNNGV. V shed 3 bases, J shed 0 bases, and the junction held 1 base outside the gene matches. This CDR3 region has 14 residues. CDR3 region: CASSFDRDQETQYF. In DNA form, the CDR3 reads TGTGCCAGCAGCTTCGACAGGGACCAAGAGACCCAGTACTTC.

The V call is TRBV11-2, the J call TRBJ2-7; TRBD1 matches 11 bases. This CDR3 spans 15 amino acids. Germline V gives CDR1 SGHAT, CDR2 FQNNGV. The V segment lost 3 bases and the J segment 5 bases; nucleotides outside the gene matches: 6. The CDR3 DNA sequence: TGTGCCAGCAGCTTGGGTGGGACAGGGGGGCACGAGCAGTACTTC. Its translation is CASSLGGTGGHEQYF.

This chain joins TRBV7-2 and TRBJ2-3, with 9 positions matching TRBD2. The CDR3 spans 16 residues. V lost 5 bases and J lost 3; bases outside the gene matches: 9. CDR1 is SGHTA, CDR2 FQGNSA, per germline. The CDR3 sequence: CASSPRRAGGTDTQYF. The CDR3 coding sequence is TGTGCCAGCAGCCCCCGGCGGGCGGGGGGGACAGATACGCAGTATTTT.

This chain's CDR3 is CASTRSRQANQPQHF. The CDR3 bases are TGTGCCAGTACCAGATCGAGACAGGCCAATCAGCCCCAGCATTTT. This chain uses TRBV6-5 with TRBJ1-5; weak D call: TRBD1 (6 bases). Trimming stripped 9 bases from V and 3 bases from J, with 18 bases between. Germline CDR1 and CDR2: MNHEY and SVGAGI. The CDR3 runs 15 residues.

V usage is TRBV19 and J usage is TRBJ1-1; possible D gene TRBD1, 5 bases. Trimming removed 6 bases from V and 11 bases from J, with 13 bases in between. Germline V gives CDR1 LNHDA, CDR2 SQIVND (reference sequence). This CDR3 spans 11 amino acids. CDR3 coding DNA: TGTGCCAGTAGATCCGGGGGTATTGCTTTCTTT. Translation gives CASRSGGIAFF.

The gene calls are TRBV25-1 and TRBJ1-2; 7 positions agree with TRBD1. The CDR3 loop spans 17 amino acids. Germline CDR1 is MGHDK and CDR2 is SYGVNS. After removal of 2 bases from V and 3 bases from J, the junction contained 12 bases not matched to a gene. CDR3 sequence reads: CASSEVGGRQGYYGYTF. The CDR3 coding sequence is TGTGCCAGCAGTGAAGTCGGGGGCCGACAGGGTTACTATGGCTACACCTTC.

This chain joins TRBV6-5 and TRBJ2-7; TRBD1 matches at 9 bases. In germline, CDR1 is MNHEY, CDR2 SVGAGI. With 6 bases clipped from V and 5 bases from J, the junction kept 11 bases outside the gene matches. This CDR3 contains 15 residues. The CDR3 is CASRDAGTGYDEQYF. For the CDR3, the DNA is TGTGCCAGCAGGGACGCCGGGACAGGGTACGACGAGCAGTACTTC.

The chain combines TRBV6-6 with TRBJ2-2, with 9 bases that match TRBD1. This CDR3 spans 16 amino acids. The junction had 4 bases not matched to a gene; V was cut back by 5 bases and J by 0 bases. Germline V CDR1 and CDR2: MNHNY, SVGAGI (reference sequence). The CDR3 reads CASSKDRGPNTGELFF. Here the CDR3 DNA reads TGTGCCAGCAGTAAGGACAGGGGTCCGAACACCGGGGAGCTGTTTTTT.

The V call is TRBV12-3 or TRBV12-4, the J call TRBJ2-5; a weak D match, TRBD2 (5 bases). The DNA matches TRBJ2-7 better at its end, which makes the J call doubtful. The CDR3 is made up of 13 amino acids. CDR3 sequence reads: CASSDYDTYEQYF. As DNA, the CDR3 is TGTGCCAGCAGTGACTACGACACCTACGAGCAGTACTTC.

This chain links TRBV7-8 with TRBJ1-1; D not certain. CDR1 SGHVS and CDR2 FQNEAQ come from the germline V gene. With 8 bases removed from V and 0 bases from J, the gap between germline ends came to 22 bases. This CDR3 has 17 residues. The CDR3 loop reads CASSQNRIAEMNTEAFF. The CDR3 coding sequence is TGTGCCAGCTCACAGAACCGGATCGCAGAGATGAACACTGAAGCTTTCTTT. The full variable domain, rest sourced from reference TRBV7-8 and TRBJ1-1, is GAGVSQSPRYKVAKRGQDVALRCDPISGHVSLFWYQQALGQGPEFLTYFQNEAQLDKSGLPSDRFFAERPEGSVSTLKIQRTQQEDSAVYLCASSQNRIAEMNTEAFFGQGTRLTVV.

The chain carries TRBV7-3 and TRBJ2-2, with 12 bases fitting TRBD2. Losses at the gene ends were 5 bases for V and 5 bases for J; bases not matched to a gene: 9. Germline assignment: CDR1 SGHTA and CDR2 FQGTGA. CDR3 length: 17 amino acids. DNA for the CDR3: TGTGCCAGCAGCCCAAGAGCCGGGACTAGCGGGACCGGGGAGCTGTTTTTT. Protein sequence: CASSPRAGTSGTGELFF.

The rearrangement joins TRBV9 to TRBJ2-1, with D maybe TRBD2 (5 bases). The germline V and J ends were trimmed by 3 bases and 10 bases, with 20 bases remaining between them. The CDR3 has 15 amino acids. The germline V gene has CDR1 SGDLS and CDR2 YYNGEE. Written as DNA, the CDR3 is TGTGCCAGCAGCGCCAGCCTAGTTGACTGGGAGGAGCAGTTCTTC. Its protein product is CASSASLVDWEEQFF.

This clone was detected only once. The genes are TRBV3-1 (or the pseudogene TRBV3-2) and TRBJ2-5; maybe TRBD2 (5 bases). CDR1 LGHDT and CDR2 YNNKEL come from the germline V gene (reference sequence). This CDR3 contains 14 residues. The germline V and J ends were trimmed by 0 bases and 5 bases, with 10 bases remaining between them. In DNA, the CDR3 is TGTGCCAGCAGCCAAGATGCCGGGGTGGAGACCCAGTACTTC. It translates to CASSQDAGVETQYF.

J is TRBJ1-1 and V is TRBV9; 9 bases align to TRBD1. The CDR3 contains 15 residues. Germline V lookup: CDR1 SGDLS, CDR2 YYNGEE. The V segment lost 3 bases and the J segment 1 base; nucleotides outside the gene matches: 4. The CDR3 loop is CASSAGTGPNTEAFF. Written as DNA, the CDR3 is TGTGCCAGCAGCGCCGGGACAGGGCCGAACACTGAAGCTTTCTTT.